The 24 T cell receptor beta chains listed next were all sequenced from one sample in a study of regulatory T cells in long-lasting Graves disease. CDR3 regions were amplified by Arm-PCR using iRepertoire HTBI primers to build TCR beta libraries. TCRdb reanalysed the multiplex PCR reads using MiXCR and keeps one entry per CDR3 protein. The sample includes a few hundred thousand distinct CDR3 sequences, over 15% of them seen just once. Time point noted: newly diagnosed GD, antithyroid drugs for less than 3 months. The authors made the TCR library using RNA they extracted from PBMCs. This same sample was also part of a study on T cells in Graves' hyperthyroidism and ophthalmopathy.

Source: peripheral blood mononuclear cells (PBMCs), taken at new diagnosis, from a patient treated with antithyroid drugs. All receptors derive from a man in his forties with Graves disease.

This clonotype was seen ten or more times. The chain combines TRBV12-5 with TRBJ2-5; D is unresolved. The length of the CDR3 is 13 residues. Trimming stripped 6 bases from V and 4 bases from J, with 12 bases between. CDR1 LGHNT and CDR2 FRNRAP come from the germline V gene. The CDR3 sequence is CASGLSGGETQYF. Written as DNA, the CDR3 is TGTGCTAGTGGATTATCCGGCGGAGAGACCCAGTACTTC.

This rearrangement joins TRBV5-5 to TRBJ2-1, with 8 bases matching TRBD1. With V trimmed by 2 bases and J by 10 bases, 8 bases remained unmatched. The CDR3 totals 14 residues. Germline V gene sequence: CDR1 SGHKS, CDR2 YYEKEE (reference sequence). For the CDR3, the DNA is TGTGCCAGCAGCTTCAGGGGGCCTTCGCGGGAGCAGTTCTTC. It yields the protein CASSFRGPSREQFF.

This clonotype was counted many times. V usage is TRBV30 and J usage is TRBJ2-7, with D tentatively TRBD1 or TRBD2 (6 bases each). The CDR3 is 13 amino acids. Trimming pared 2 bases from V and 3 bases from J, leaving 11 bases between. The germline CDR1 and CDR2 sequences are GTSNPN and SVGIG (reference sequence). The CDR3 region has the DNA TGTGCCTGGAGTTCCGGGGGCGGCTACGAGCAGTACTTC. Amino acids: CAWSSGGGYEQYF.

With regard to this clonotype: One base away lies a much larger clone, so this may be a sequencing read error. The CDR3 end shows no conserved phenylalanine or tryptophan, and so a read error is likely. V usage is TRBV2 and J usage is TRBJ1-1; a weak D match, TRBD1 (5 bases). Trimming pared 3 bases from V and 4 bases from J, leaving 12 bases between. This CDR3 is 14 amino acids long. Germline loops: CDR1 SNHLY, CDR2 FYNNEI. CDR3 sequence: CASSDGAWGTEAFL. The CDR3 DNA is TGTGCCAGCAGTGACGGGGCCTGGGGCACTGAAGCTTTCCTT.

There are many counts of this clonotype. The rearrangement links TRBV18 to TRBJ2-7; 12 nucleotides align to TRBD1. The CDR3 length is 14 residues. Trimming took 2 bases from V and 6 from J; bases not matched to a gene: 2. Germline loops: CDR1 KGHSH, CDR2 LQKENI. CDR3 sequence: CASSPGTGGLEQYF. CDR3 sequence (DNA): TGTGCCAGCTCACCAGGGACAGGGGGCCTCGAGCAGTACTTC.

To note about this clonotype: This likely reflects a read error, since a far larger clone is one base away. The J gene is TRBJ2-1, the V gene TRBV7-2; no clear D gene. Germline CDR1 and CDR2: SGHTA and FQGNSA. This CDR3 is built from 15 residues. V was cut by 6 bases and J by 8 bases, with 20 bases left in between. The CDR3 DNA is TGTGCCAGCAGGCCGGAACCCTACTTTGGGGATGAGCAGTTCTTC. It specifies CASRPEPYFGDEQFF.

Comment on this clonotype: This may arise from a read error, as a much more abundant clone is one base away. This chain connects TRBV18 to TRBJ2-3; a possible D gene is TRBD1 (6 bases). Germline assignment: CDR1 KGHSH and CDR2 LQKENI. This CDR3 contains 14 residues. CDR3 coding DNA: TGTGCCAGATCACCAGTCCAGGGGTCAGATACGCAGTATTTT. Amino acid sequence: CARSPVQGSDTQYF.

This clonotype showed up many times. The chain carries TRBV28 and TRBJ1-5; 7 nucleotides align to TRBD1. Germline trimming cut 4 bases from V and 4 bases from J; bases unmatched to any gene: 13. CDR3 length equals 17 residues. Germline CDR1 and CDR2: MDHEN and SYDVKM. The CDR3 region has the DNA TGTGCCAGCAGTTCCTTCGTTAGGGCAGGGGGGAATCAGCCCCAGCATTTT. Translated: CASSSFVRAGGNQPQHF.

Of note for this clonotype: A read error may account for a junction end that differs from germline. The rearrangement joins TRBV5-1 to TRBJ2-5; 7 bases align to TRBD2. This CDR3 contains 14 residues. Germline V gene sequence: CDR1 SGHRS, CDR2 YFSETQ. CDR3 in DNA: TGCGCCAGCAGCTTGGGCGGGGGAGGAGAGGCCCAGTACTTC. It translates to CASSLGGGGEAQYF.

This clonotype was found many times. V and J are TRBV12-3 or TRBV12-4 and TRBJ2-7; TRBD1 is a possible D gene (6 bases). CDR3 length: 14 amino acids. V was cut by 4 bases and J by 0 bases, with 10 bases left in between. The CDR3 sequence is CASSWAGVSYEQYF. DNA for the CDR3: TGTGCCAGCAGTTGGGCAGGGGTCTCCTACGAGCAGTACTTC.

There are many counts of this clonotype. CDR3 nucleotide sequence: TGTGCCAGCAGCGTAGCACAGGGGGCGGGGGATACGCAGTATTTT. It codes for CASSVAQGAGDTQYF. V gene TRBV9 combines with J gene TRBJ2-3, with 9 bases matching TRBD1. Germline loops: CDR1 SGDLS, CDR2 YYNGEE. Trimming took 0 bases from V and 6 from J; bases not matched to a gene: 5. The CDR3 covers 15 residues.

V gene TRBV27 combines with J gene TRBJ2-2; D unresolved. Germline CDR1 MNHEY, CDR2 SMNVEV (reference sequence). This CDR3 spans 15 amino acids. The V and J ends lost 6 bases and 4 bases respectively, with 15 bases between them. The CDR3 DNA sequence: TGTGCCAGCAGCCGACACTTTCGAACCACCGGGGAGCTGTTTTTT. Its translation is CASSRHFRTTGELFF.

This clonotype appeared a few times. The chain links TRBV7-9 to TRBJ1-1; 11 bases fit TRBD1. The ends lost 3 bases at V and 6 bases at J; junction bases unmatched: 3. The CDR3 runs 14 residues. Germline values: CDR1 SEHNR, CDR2 FQNEAQ (reference sequence). The CDR3 sequence: CASSFGQGAAEAFF. CDR3 in DNA: TGTGCCAGCAGCTTCGGACAGGGGGCGGCTGAAGCTTTCTTT.

In this sample, this clonotype turned up once. The CDR3 ends on some other residue instead of the conserved phenylalanine or tryptophan, so this is likely a read error. This chain links TRBV14 with TRBJ2-5; D uncertain. This CDR3 region has 15 residues. Germline loops: CDR1 SGHDN, CDR2 FVKESK. The CDR3 region is CASSQDLRLQENQYL. The CDR3 region has the DNA TGTGCCAGCAGCCAAGATTTGCGGTTACAAGAGAACCAGTACCTC.

The chain is built from TRBV2 and TRBJ1-4, with D unresolved. Trimming stripped 6 bases from V and 8 bases from J, with 16 bases between. CDR3 size: 14 residues. CDR1 SNHLY and CDR2 FYNNEI come from the germline V gene. The CDR3 reads CASSPEQAREKLFF. The CDR3 coding sequence is TGTGCCAGCAGCCCCGAGCAGGCGAGGGAAAAACTGTTTTTT.

This clonotype was picked up many times. The chain has TRBV4-2 and TRBJ2-1; 13 positions agree with TRBD2. This CDR3 region has 21 residues. The germline V gene has CDR1 LGHNA and CDR2 YNFKEQ. V shed 2 bases, J shed 0 bases, and the junction held 13 bases outside the gene matches. The CDR3 protein is CASSQYYSGTSGAYSYNEQFF. The CDR3 DNA follows: TGTGCCAGCAGCCAATACTATTCCGGGACTAGCGGGGCTTACTCCTACAATGAGCAGTTCTTC.

This clonotype has a count of ten or more. The rearrangement links TRBV2 to TRBJ1-5, with 9 bases that match TRBD1. V trimming: 7 bases; J trimming: 6 bases; junction bases outside the gene matches: 4. Germline V gives CDR1 SNHLY, CDR2 FYNNEI. The CDR3 covers 13 residues. The CDR3 bases are TGTGCCAGCAACCCACAGGGGGCTCAGCCCCAGCATTTT. This encodes CASNPQGAQPQHF.

The sample holds many counts of this clonotype. V usage is TRBV2 and J usage is TRBJ1-5, with 7 bases fitting TRBD1. V lost 7 bases, J lost 4 bases, and 7 bases stayed unmatched. The length of the CDR3 is 14 residues. From germline, CDR1 is SNHLY and CDR2 FYNNEI. CDR3 bases: TGTGCCAGCACCTTGGACAGGTCGAATCAGCCCCAGCATTTT. This sequence encodes CASTLDRSNQPQHF.

This clonotype appeared a few times. V usage is TRBV6-1 and J usage is TRBJ1-5; the D gene is possibly TRBD1 (5 bases). The CDR3 is 12 amino acids. The V and J ends lost 8 bases and 7 bases respectively, with 12 bases between them. Looked up from germline, CDR1 is MNHNS and CDR2 is SASEGT. CDR3 amino acids: CASGQGNQPQHF. In nucleotides, the CDR3 is TGTGCCAGCGGCCAGGGTAACCAGCCCCAGCATTTT.

This clonotype was seen ten or more times. V gene TRBV19 combines with J gene TRBJ2-7; 10 bases agree with TRBD1. The length of the CDR3 is 15 residues. Trimming at V came to 7 bases and at J to 2 bases, leaving 8 bases not matched to a gene. The germline V gene encodes CDR1 LNHDA and CDR2 SQIVND (reference sequence). The CDR3 region is CASTVGQGVTYEQYF. DNA for the CDR3: TGTGCCAGTACCGTCGGACAGGGGGTTACCTACGAGCAGTACTTC.

In this sample, this clonotype turned up many times. This sequence joins TRBV7-2 and TRBJ1-3; weak D call: TRBD1 (6 bases). Trimming took 5 bases from V and 4 from J, leaving 12 bases between them. Per the germline V gene, CDR1 is SGHTA and CDR2 is FQGNSA. The CDR3 consists of 14 residues. CDR3 loop: CASSPTGRGNTIYF. DNA of the CDR3: TGTGCCAGCAGCCCCACAGGGAGAGGAAACACCATATATTTT. The complete variable domain, with remaining parts taken from reference TRBV7-2 and TRBJ1-3, reads GAGVSQSPSNKVTEKGKDVELRCDPISGHTALYWYRQSLGQGLEFLIYFQGNSAPDKSGLPSDRFSAERTGGSVSTLTIQRTQQEDSAVYLCASSPTGRGNTIYFGEGSWLTVV.

A few counts support this clonotype. The CDR3 region has the DNA TGTGCCATCACAAAGGGGCGCGTTCTCCGGGGGACGAGCAATGAGCAGTTCTTC. Translation gives CAITKGRVLRGTSNEQFF. The chain uses TRBV10-3 and TRBJ2-1, with a possible D match to TRBD2 (6 bases). Trimming removed 7 bases from V and 6 bases from J, with 28 bases in between. The CDR3 contains 18 residues. Per germline, CDR1 ENHRY and CDR2 SYGVKD.

This clonotype was seen many times. This chain connects TRBV7-9 to TRBJ2-5; 10 positions match TRBD1. This CDR3 has 17 amino acids. J lost 2 bases, V lost 5 bases, and 11 bases had no gene match. Germline V lookup: CDR1 SEHNR, CDR2 FQNEAQ (reference sequence). The CDR3 bases are TGTGCCAGCAGCAAGCATGGACAGGGGGTCAAACAAGAGACCCAGTACTTC. This translates into CASSKHGQGVKQETQYF.

This clonotype was counted ten times or more. The chain recombines TRBV20-1 with TRBJ2-5; 7 bases align to TRBD2. The V segment lost 6 bases and the J segment 0 bases; nucleotides outside the gene matches: 4. CDR1 DFQATT and CDR2 SNEGSKA come from the germline V gene (reference sequence). The CDR3 covers 13 residues. CDR3 region: CSAPGGNQETQYF. The CDR3 nucleotides read TGCAGTGCCCCGGGGGGAAACCAAGAGACCCAGTACTTC.